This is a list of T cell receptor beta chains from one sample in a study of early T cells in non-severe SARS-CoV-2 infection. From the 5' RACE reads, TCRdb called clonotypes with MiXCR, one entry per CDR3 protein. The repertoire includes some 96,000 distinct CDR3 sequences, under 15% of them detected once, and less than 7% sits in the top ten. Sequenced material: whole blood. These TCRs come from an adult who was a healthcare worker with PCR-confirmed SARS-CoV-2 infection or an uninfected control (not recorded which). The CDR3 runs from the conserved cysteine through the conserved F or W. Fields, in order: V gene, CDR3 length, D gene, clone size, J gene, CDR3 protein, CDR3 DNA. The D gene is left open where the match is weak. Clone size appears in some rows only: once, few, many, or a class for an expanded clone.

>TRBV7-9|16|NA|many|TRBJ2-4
CASSPTLISAKNIQYF
TGTGCCAGCAGCCCGACTTTGATTTCGGCCAAAAACATTCAGTACTTC
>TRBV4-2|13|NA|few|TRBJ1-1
CASSQTINTEAFF
TGTGCCAGCAGCCAAACAATCAACACTGAAGCTTTCTTT
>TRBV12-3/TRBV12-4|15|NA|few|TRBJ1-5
CASSKDTNSNQPQHF
TGTGCCAGCAGCAAGGACACCAATAGCAATCAGCCCCAGCATTTT
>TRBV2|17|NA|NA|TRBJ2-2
CASRERDRLVGTGELFF
TGTGCCAGCAGGGAAAGGGATCGACTAGTAGGGACCGGGGAGCTGTTTTTT
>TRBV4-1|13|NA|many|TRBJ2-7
CASSVGGMNEQYF
TGCGCCAGCAGCGTGGGCGGGATGAACGAGCAGTACTTC
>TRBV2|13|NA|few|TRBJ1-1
CASTRELRTEAFF
TGTGCCAGCACCAGGGAATTAAGAACTGAAGCTTTCTTT
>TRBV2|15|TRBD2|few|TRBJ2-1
CASSVPSGRGNEQFF
TGTGCCAGCAGTGTGCCTAGCGGGAGGGGGAATGAGCAGTTCTTC
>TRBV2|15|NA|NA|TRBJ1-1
CASSERSQGGTEAFF
TGTGCCAGCAGTGAAAGGTCCCAGGGAGGAACTGAAGCTTTCTTT
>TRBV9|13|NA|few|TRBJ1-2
CASSGTDSYGYTF
TGTGCCAGCAGCGGCACCGACAGCTATGGCTACACCTTC
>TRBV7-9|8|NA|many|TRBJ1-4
CASGVMFF
TGTGCCAGCGGTGTAATGTTTTTT
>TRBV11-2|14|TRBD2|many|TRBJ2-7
CASSGTGGPYEQYF
TGTGCCAGCAGCGGGACGGGAGGGCCCTACGAGCAGTACTTC
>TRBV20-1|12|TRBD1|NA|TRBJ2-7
CSAKDRNHEQYF
TGCAGTGCTAAGGACAGGAACCACGAGCAGTACTTC
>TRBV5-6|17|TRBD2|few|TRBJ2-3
CASSLLGLAGGTDTQYF
TGTGCCAGCAGCTTGCTAGGACTAGCGGGAGGCACAGATACGCAGTATTTT
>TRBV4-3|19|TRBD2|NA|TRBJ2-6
CASSQNRLAGVSGANVLTF
TGCGCCAGCAGCCAAAACCGACTAGCGGGAGTTTCTGGGGCCAACGTCCTGACTTTC
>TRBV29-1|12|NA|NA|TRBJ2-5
CSVLTIQETQYF
TGCAGCGTCTTAACAATTCAAGAGACCCAGTACTTC
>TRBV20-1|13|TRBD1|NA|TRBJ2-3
CSAPRTGLDTQYF
TGCAGTGCTCCCCGGACAGGATTAGATACGCAGTATTTT
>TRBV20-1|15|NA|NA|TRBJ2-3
CSARDHLGYTDTQYF
TGCAGTGCTAGAGATCATTTAGGGTACACAGATACGCAGTATTTT
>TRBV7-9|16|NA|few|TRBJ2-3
CASSLVLSGGTDTQYF
TGTGCCAGCAGCTTGGTCCTCTCGGGAGGCACAGATACGCAGTATTTT